The 21 T cell receptor beta chains below were found in one sample sequenced in a study of early T cells in non-severe SARS-CoV-2 infection. TCRdb redid the calling of the 5' RACE reads with MiXCR, one entry per CDR3 protein. The sample lists 100,000 to 140,000 distinct CDR3 sequences; approximately 10% were seen once. The sequenced sample was whole blood. Receptors were obtained from an adult who was a healthcare worker with PCR-confirmed SARS-CoV-2 infection or an uninfected control (not recorded which).

This clonotype was seen a single time. The V call is TRBV28, the J call TRBJ2-2, with a weak D call TRBD1 (5 bases). V lost 2 bases and J lost 5, with 9 bases in between. The germline CDR1 and CDR2 sequences are MDHEN and SYDVKM. This CDR3 has 14 amino acids. DNA for the CDR3: TGTGCCAGCAGTTTACTTCAGGGAACCGGGGAGCTGTTTTTT. As protein: CASSLLQGTGELFF.

This clonotype turned up a few times. V and J are TRBV5-1 and TRBJ2-2; 9 nucleotides line up with TRBD1. This CDR3 contains 15 residues. The germline gives CDR1 SGHRS, CDR2 YFSETQ. V was clipped by 4 bases and J by 7 bases; unmatched bases: 8. CDR3 in DNA: TGCGCCAGCAGCCCGGGACAGGGAATGGGCGGGGAGCTGTTTTTT. Its protein is CASSPGQGMGGELFF.

A few counts support this clonotype. J is TRBJ2-7 and V is TRBV20-1, with 10 bases identical to TRBD2. The CDR3 runs 13 residues. J gave up 3 bases and V 6 bases, and 5 bases lay outside the gene matches. Germline loops: CDR1 DFQATT, CDR2 SNEGSKA (reference sequence). The CDR3 here is CSAGASGSYEQYF. The CDR3 nucleotides are TGCAGTGCAGGGGCTAGCGGGAGCTACGAGCAGTACTTC.

This clonotype was seen a few times. The chain combines TRBV28 with TRBJ2-7; D possibly matches TRBD1 or TRBD2 (5 bases each). The CDR3 spans 13 residues. V lost 6 bases, J lost 0 bases, and 9 bases lay in between. Per germline, CDR1 MDHEN and CDR2 SYDVKM. The CDR3, as DNA: TGTGCCAGCAGGGGGGAAAGCTCCTACGAGCAGTACTTC. This gives the protein CASRGESSYEQYF.

This clonotype was detected ten times or more. V usage is TRBV7-2 and J usage is TRBJ2-7; D remains unclear. This CDR3 region has 12 residues. Trimming stripped 5 bases from V and 3 bases from J, with 8 bases between. Germline V gene lookup returns CDR1 SGHTA and CDR2 FQGNSA. The DNA for the CDR3 is TGTGCCAGCAGCCCGTCCCACTACGAGCAGTACTTC. It is translated as CASSPSHYEQYF.

The table lists this clonotype with a few counts. The junction and the germline gene differ at one end; a read error may be behind it. The DNA for the CDR3 is TGCACCAGCAGCCAAGATAAGAGGGAACAGTTCTTC. This gives the protein CTSSQDKREQFF. V usage is TRBV4-1 and J usage is TRBJ2-1, with D tentatively TRBD2 (5 bases). From germline, CDR1 is MGHRA and CDR2 YSYEKL. This CDR3 contains 12 residues.

This clonotype was counted ten times or more. The chain combines TRBV5-1 with TRBJ2-1; 9 bases agree with TRBD2. The germline V gene has CDR1 SGHRS and CDR2 YFSETQ. CDR3 length: 14 residues. V trimming: 6 bases; J trimming: 6 bases; junction bases outside the gene matches: 7. CDR3 amino acids: CASTGGRAGNEQFF. The CDR3 nucleotides read TGCGCCAGCACTGGCGGGAGGGCCGGCAATGAGCAGTTCTTC.

The V call is TRBV6-1, the J call TRBJ2-4, with TRBD1 matching over 7 bases. The length of the CDR3 is 17 residues. The J segment lost 1 base and the V segment lost 1 base, leaving 7 bases of the junction unmatched. The germline V gene has CDR1 MNHNS and CDR2 SASEGT. The CDR3 region is CASSEVSQGVAKNIQYF. The CDR3, as DNA: TGTGCCAGCAGTGAAGTGAGCCAGGGGGTGGCCAAAAACATTCAGTACTTC.

This clonotype was seen ten or more times. The chain recombines TRBV20-1 with TRBJ1-1; D perhaps matches TRBD1 (5 bases). CDR1 is DFQATT and CDR2 is SNEGSKA in the germline V gene (reference sequence). V lost 7 bases and J lost 7, with 16 bases in between. The CDR3 is 12 amino acids. The CDR3 here is CSVERGVGEAFF. The DNA of the CDR3 is TGCAGTGTGGAACGGGGGGTTGGTGAAGCTTTCTTT.

This clonotype appeared many times. The chain is built from TRBV7-8 and TRBJ2-3; TRBD2 matches at 13 bases. This CDR3 is built from 16 residues. The V segment lost 5 bases and the J segment 3 bases; nucleotides outside the gene matches: 5. CDR1 and CDR2 from the germline V gene are SGHVS and FQNEAQ. The CDR3 protein is CASSTRTSGRTDTQYF. CDR3 nucleotide sequence: TGTGCCAGCAGCACCCGGACTAGCGGGAGAACAGATACGCAGTATTTT.

This clonotype was recorded many times. The chain uses TRBV4-2 and TRBJ2-6; D unresolved. Germline values: CDR1 LGHNA, CDR2 YNFKEQ. Between the trimmed V and J ends, which lost 1 base and 4 bases, there was a span of 8 bases. CDR3 length: 15 amino acids. The CDR3 reads CASSQVLAGANVLTF. CDR3 nucleotide sequence: TGTGCCAGCAGCCAAGTCTTAGCCGGGGCCAACGTCCTGACTTTC.

Many counts were recorded for this clonotype. The chain has TRBV12-3 or TRBV12-4 and TRBJ1-1; D is unresolved. The CDR3 is 12 residues long. V lost 6 bases to trimming and J lost 4 bases, with 9 bases between them. The chain's CDR3 is CASSPRVTEAFF. The DNA for the CDR3 is TGTGCCAGCAGCCCGCGTGTCACTGAAGCTTTCTTT.

This clonotype was seen more than once but under ten times. The rearrangement links TRBV7-9 to TRBJ1-4, with a weak D call TRBD1 (6 bases). From germline, CDR1 is SEHNR and CDR2 FQNEAQ (reference sequence). The CDR3 is 16 residues long. Trimming shortened V by 1 base and J by 10 bases, and 19 bases separated the two germline ends. The CDR3 DNA reads as TGTGCCAGCAGCTTAGACAGGGCCACGATTGGCGCAAAACTGTTTTTT. It is translated as CASSLDRATIGAKLFF.

This clonotype was seen only a few times. The chain employs TRBV21-1 and TRBJ1-4; the D call in the table, TRBD1, was not verified against the DNA. TRBV21-1 is an annotated pseudogene. The CDR3 is 13 amino acids. CDR3 DNA: TGTGCCAGCAGGCTAACCCGACAGGAAAAACTGTTTTTT. Amino acids: CASRLTRQEKLFF.

The sample holds a few counts of this clonotype. J is TRBJ2-1 and V is TRBV7-2; 8 positions match TRBD2. CDR3 length: 15 amino acids. Germline CDR1 reads SGHTA; CDR2 reads FQGNSA. Germline trimming cut 5 bases from V and 3 bases from J; bases unmatched to any gene: 6. The CDR3, as DNA: TGTGCCAGCAGCGAAGCGGGAGCCTTCTACAATGAGCAGTTCTTC. This sequence encodes CASSEAGAFYNEQFF.

The chain carries TRBV2 and TRBJ1-1, with 11 bases identical to TRBD1. The CDR3 extends over 13 amino acids. V lost 7 bases, J lost 3 bases, and 1 base stayed unmatched. Germline loops: CDR1 SNHLY, CDR2 FYNNEI. CDR3 DNA: TGTGCCAGCACGGGACAGGGGGACACTGAAGCTTTCTTT. This translates into CASTGQGDTEAFF.

The chain carries TRBV27 and TRBJ1-6, with a tentative D call TRBD1 (6 bases). V lost 3 bases, J lost 10 bases, and 28 bases lay in between. Germline CDR1 MNHEY, CDR2 SMNVEV (reference sequence). This CDR3 comprises 19 residues. In DNA form, the CDR3 reads TGTGCCAGCAGTTTGGAAAAGGGGGGACATGCGCCCGGGAGCTCACCCCTCCACTTT. Encoded protein: CASSLEKGGHAPGSSPLHF.

Ten or more counts support this clonotype. The CDR3 loop reads CASSLVVEFF. The CDR3 coding sequence is TGTGCCAGCAGCTTGGTGGTTGAGTTCTTC. The chain recombines TRBV5-8 with TRBJ2-1; no clear D. The CDR3 covers 10 residues. The germline CDR1 and CDR2 sequences are SGHTS and YDEGEE. V was cut by 0 bases and J by 14 bases, with 6 bases left in between.

This clonotype came up a few times. The V and J genes are TRBV2 and TRBJ2-6; TRBD1 matches 7 bases. Per germline, CDR1 SNHLY and CDR2 FYNNEI. The CDR3 extends over 16 amino acids. V lost 6 bases, J lost 4 bases, and 9 bases stayed unmatched. The DNA of the CDR3 is TGTGCCAGCAGCGCCACGACAGGGTCCGGGGCCAACGTCCTGACTTTC. This gives the protein CASSATTGSGANVLTF.

The table lists this clonotype with a few counts. J is TRBJ2-2 and V is TRBV4-2; tentatively, D is TRBD2 (5 bases). V lost 0 bases, J lost 2 bases, and 10 bases lay in between. The CDR3 length is 16 residues. From germline, CDR1 is LGHNA and CDR2 YNFKEQ. In DNA form, the CDR3 reads TGTGCCAGCAGCCAAGAAAGAACTAGAAACACCGGGGAGCTGTTTTTT. Translated: CASSQERTRNTGELFF.

This clonotype was seen repeatedly, ten times or more. The rearrangement links TRBV28 to TRBJ2-7, with no clear D. Germline-derived CDR1 and CDR2 are MDHEN and SYDVKM. The CDR3 extends over 11 amino acids. Trimming stripped 7 bases from V and 4 bases from J, with 8 bases between. In nucleotides, the CDR3 is TGTGCCAGCACCCAGTCGTACGAGCAGTACTTC. Encoded protein: CASTQSYEQYF.